This T cell receptor (beta chain) derives from a study of T cell responses to AZD1222 COVID-19 vaccine. V was clipped by 5 bases and J by 1 base, with 8 bases between them. The CDR3 has 12 residues. CDR1 and CDR2 (germline): GTSNPN, SVGIG (reference sequence). Assay used: immunoSEQ multiplex PCR; TCRdb lists only in-frame clones, some missing. The sample lists about 160,000 clones, approximately 89% seen once, with approximately 4.7% in the top ten. The material was peripheral blood, obtained on day 0 of AZD1222 vaccination. This clonotype was obtained from an adult in good health. The chain links TRBV30 to TRBJ1-1, with D unresolved. The CDR3 region has the DNA TGTGCCTGGGGACGGGGGAACACTGAAGCTTTCTTT. Translating gives CAWGRGNTEAFF.